Presented here are 25 T cell receptor beta chains from one specimen sequenced in a study of neoadjuvant nivolumab and ipilimumab in lung cancer. The protocol was immunoSEQ multiplex PCR, while the TCRdb copy is restricted to in-frame clones and leaves out a portion. The sample has about 20,000 clones, around three quarters seen once. The sequencing here drew on tumor tissue, taken after neoadjuvant nivolumab, alone or with ipilimumab, at or shortly before surgery. The receptors stem from an adult with non-small cell lung cancer.

This sequence joins TRBV29-1 and TRBJ2-7; TRBD2 matches at 7 bases. The CDR3 is 13 residues long. The trim removed 7 bases at V and 6 bases at J, leaving 12 bases unmatched. Germline lookup yields CDR1 SQVTM and CDR2 ANQGSEA. CDR3 protein: CSANLGGTGEQYF. The CDR3 DNA sequence: TGCAGCGCCAATTTGGGGGGGACGGGCGAGCAGTACTTC.

The table lists this clone with a few counts. The chain couples TRBV6-1 to TRBJ1-1, with TRBD1 matching over 7 bases. Trimming at V came to 6 bases and at J to 2 bases, leaving 9 bases not matched to a gene. The CDR3 is 15 residues long. Germline V CDR1 and CDR2: MNHNS, SASEGT. The CDR3 reads CASSRVAGGNTEAFF. The CDR3 DNA reads TGTGCCAGCAGCCGTGTTGCAGGGGGTAACACTGAAGCTTTCTTT.

The chain links TRBV7-2 to TRBJ2-4, with a weak D call TRBD1 (5 bases). The CDR3 has 16 residues. The V gene's germline CDR1 is SGHTA and CDR2 FQGNSA. Trimming stripped 4 bases from V and 0 bases from J, with 13 bases between. CDR3 residues: CASSSPTGVAKNIQYF. CDR3 DNA: TGTGCCAGCAGCTCTCCAACAGGCGTAGCCAAAAACATTCAGTACTTC.

The CDR3 is CASSSGGADGYTF. CDR3 bases: TGTGCCAGCAGCTCAGGGGGCGCTGATGGCTACACCTTC. The chain is built from TRBV25-1 and TRBJ1-2, with 8 bases lining up with TRBD1. The V gene's germline CDR1 is MGHDK and CDR2 SYGVNS. V dropped 6 bases and J dropped 6; count of bases not matched to a gene: 6. This CDR3 contains 13 residues.

The J gene is TRBJ2-7, the V gene TRBV7-2, with 9 positions matching TRBD1. The ends lost 5 bases at V and 7 bases at J; junction bases unmatched: 12. This CDR3 has 15 amino acids. Germline V gives CDR1 SGHTA, CDR2 FQGNSA. CDR3 sequence: CASSRAGTGRFEQYF. For the CDR3, the DNA is TGTGCCAGCAGCCGCGCCGGGACAGGGCGGTTTGAGCAGTACTTC.

This clone was recorded a few times. The rearrangement joins TRBV7-2 to TRBJ2-4; D perhaps matches TRBD1 (5 bases). The CDR3 sequence is 14 residues long. Germline V gene data show CDR1 as SGHTA and CDR2 as FQGNSA. V was cut by 6 bases and J by 2 bases, with 11 bases left in between. In DNA, the CDR3 is TGTGCCAGCAGGTCAGGGAACACCAAAAACATTCAGTACTTC. Its protein product is CASRSGNTKNIQYF.

The V gene is TRBV18, the J gene TRBJ1-5; D call uncertain. The CDR3 contains 13 residues. CDR1 is KGHSH and CDR2 is LQKENI in the germline V gene. The V end lost 3 bases, the J end lost 4 bases, and 7 bases lay between the germline ends. CDR3: CASSPSRNQPQHF. The CDR3 DNA reads as TGTGCCAGCTCACCGTCCCGGAATCAGCCCCAGCATTTT.

This clone was observed a few times. This chain links TRBV7-6 with TRBJ2-2, with TRBD1 matching 8 bases. Germline V gene sequence: CDR1 SGHVS, CDR2 FNYEAQ. The CDR3 runs 15 residues. V shed 5 bases and J 1 base; nucleotides not matched to a gene: 3. The CDR3 here is CASSLTGVNTGELFF. The DNA of the CDR3 is TGTGCCAGCAGCCTGACAGGGGTGAACACCGGGGAGCTGTTTTTT. The entire variable domain, with the rest obtained from reference TRBV7-6 and TRBJ2-2, is as follows: GAGVSQSPRYKVTKRGQDVALRCDPISGHVSLYWYRQALGQGPEFLTYFNYEAQQDKSGLPNDRFSAERPEGSISTLTIQRTEQRDSAMYRCASSLTGVNTGELFFGEGSRLTVL.

The gene calls are TRBV5-1 and TRBJ2-7; 8 bases match TRBD2. J was trimmed by 2 bases and V by 4 bases; bases with no gene match: 8. The CDR3 spans 15 residues. Germline V gene sequence: CDR1 SGHRS, CDR2 YFSETQ. The DNA of the CDR3 is TGCGCCAGCAGCAGGGCCCGGGAGGGCGCCTACGAGCAGTACTTC. Its translation is CASSRAREGAYEQYF.

V and J are TRBV2 and TRBJ2-1, with D possibly being TRBD1 (6 bases). V lost 2 bases to trimming and J lost 0 bases, with 14 bases between them. Looked up from germline, CDR1 is SNHLY and CDR2 is FYNNEI. This CDR3 is built from 17 residues. The CDR3 bases are TGTGCCAGCAGTGAAAAGGGGGAGATAAGCTCCTACAATGAGCAGTTCTTC. This codes for CASSEKGEISSYNEQFF.

The chain has TRBV7-9 and TRBJ1-1; D is unclear. V dropped 3 bases and J dropped 1 base, with 6 bases sitting between them. CDR1 is SEHNR, CDR2 FQNEAQ, per germline (reference sequence). The CDR3 length is 13 residues. CDR3 amino acids: CASSFLENTEAFF. DNA for the CDR3: TGTGCCAGCAGCTTTCTTGAGAACACTGAAGCTTTCTTT.

The chain uses TRBV10-1 and TRBJ1-1; maybe TRBD1 (5 bases). The CDR3 loop spans 13 amino acids. The ends were cut back, 3 bases at V and 5 bases at J, with 10 bases in the middle. Germline V lookup: CDR1 WNHNN, CDR2 SYGVQD (reference sequence). CDR3 coding DNA: TGCGCCAGCAGTGATCCAGGGAGGACTGAAGCTTTCTTT. This codes for CASSDPGRTEAFF.

The rearrangement uses TRBV5-1 and TRBJ2-4; TRBD1 is a possible D gene (6 bases). V dropped 4 bases and J dropped 8 bases, with 28 bases sitting between them. This CDR3 contains 18 residues. Per the germline V gene, CDR1 is SGHRS and CDR2 is YFSETQ. CDR3 protein: CASSQLPQTGRVGDIQYF. As DNA, the CDR3 is TGCGCCAGCAGCCAACTACCGCAGACAGGTCGGGTAGGAGACATTCAGTACTTC.

This clone was counted once. The V gene is TRBV14, the J gene TRBJ2-7, with D hard to call. Trimming left V 4 bases short and J 2 bases short, with 12 bases between. The CDR3 loop spans 14 amino acids. Looked up from germline, CDR1 is SGHDN and CDR2 is FVKESK. The CDR3 here is CASSRDTVTYEQYF. The CDR3 region has the DNA TGTGCCAGCAGCCGCGACACCGTTACCTACGAGCAGTACTTC.

J is TRBJ2-2 and V is TRBV5-1, with a weak D call TRBD1 (5 bases). The V gene's germline CDR1 is SGHRS and CDR2 YFSETQ. Between the trimmed V and J ends, which lost 0 bases and 1 base, there was a span of 10 bases. This CDR3 is 16 amino acids long. The chain's CDR3 is CASSLVTGVNTGELFF. In nucleotides, the CDR3 is TGCGCCAGCAGCTTGGTTACAGGTGTGAACACCGGGGAGCTGTTTTTT.

Comment on this clone: Other nucleotide sequences from this sample produce the same CDR3. This chain joins TRBV6-1 and TRBJ1-1, with a weak D call TRBD1 (5 bases). The V and J ends lost 7 bases and 4 bases respectively, with 13 bases between them. This CDR3 contains 13 residues. Per the germline V gene, CDR1 is MNHNS and CDR2 is SASEGT. The CDR3 sequence is CASILGAVTEAFF. For the CDR3, the DNA is TGTGCCAGCATTCTTGGGGCCGTCACTGAAGCTTTCTTT.

The CDR3 sequence: CASTPAWMNYGYTF. Written as DNA, the CDR3 is TGTGCCAGTACCCCGGCGTGGATGAACTATGGCTACACCTTC. V usage is TRBV19 and J usage is TRBJ1-2; D unresolved. The V end was cut by 7 bases, the J end by 2 bases, with 14 bases between. The CDR3 is 14 amino acids. CDR1 and CDR2 (germline): LNHDA, SQIVND (reference sequence).

This clone has only a few counts. CDR3 sequence: CASSFADSLNTEAFF. The DNA for the CDR3 is TGTGCCAGCAGCTTCGCGGACAGCCTGAACACTGAAGCTTTCTTT. The chain uses TRBV7-2 and TRBJ1-1; TRBD1 is a possible D gene (6 bases). Per the germline V gene, CDR1 is SGHTA and CDR2 is FQGNSA. CDR3 size: 15 residues. The germline V and J ends were trimmed by 3 bases and 0 bases, with 11 bases remaining between them.

The chain joins TRBV30 to TRBJ1-4; D is ambiguous. The CDR3 spans 15 residues. V was trimmed by 0 bases and J by 0 bases, leaving 8 bases between them. CDR1 and CDR2 (germline): GTSNPN, SVGIG (reference sequence). The CDR3 loop is CAWSVDTSTNEKLFF. In nucleotides, the CDR3 is TGTGCCTGGAGTGTAGACACTTCAACTAATGAAAAACTGTTTTTT.

This clone was found a few times. J is TRBJ2-3 and V is TRBV27, with TRBD2 identical over 7 bases. Germline-derived CDR1 and CDR2 are MNHEY and SMNVEV (reference sequence). The V and J ends lost 3 bases and 5 bases, in that order; junction bases with no gene match: 8. The CDR3 totals 15 residues. The DNA for the CDR3 is TGTGCCAGCAGTTTGCGACTAGCAAATCAAGATACGCAGTATTTT. Protein sequence: CASSLRLANQDTQYF.

This chain connects TRBV7-2 to TRBJ2-2; the D is unclear. The V and J ends lost 1 base and 3 bases respectively, with 6 bases between them. Germline V gene data show CDR1 as SGHTA and CDR2 as FQGNSA. The CDR3 has 14 amino acids. The DNA of the CDR3 is TGTGCCAGCAGCTTAGAATCGGACACCGGGGAGCTGTTTTTT. Amino acids: CASSLESDTGELFF.

The J gene is TRBJ1-1, the V gene TRBV11-2; perhaps TRBD1 as D (6 bases). The CDR3 contains 13 residues. V lost 5 bases, J lost 6 bases, and 13 bases lay in between. Germline CDR1 and CDR2: SGHAT and FQNNGV. The CDR3 nucleotides read TGTGCCAGCAGCCTTAGGGGGGCGGCTGAAGCTTTCTTT. It yields the protein CASSLRGAAEAFF.

The count of this clone is one. The CDR3 DNA reads as TGTGCCAGTAGTACTAGCGGGAGGGCCAGGACCCGCGAGCAGTACTTC. It codes for CASSTSGRARTREQYF. The genes are TRBV19 and TRBJ2-7; 12 nucleotides line up with TRBD2. Losses at the gene ends were 4 bases for V and 6 bases for J; bases not matched to a gene: 10. The CDR3 spans 16 residues. Germline assignment: CDR1 LNHDA and CDR2 SQIVND (reference sequence).

This clone was seen more than once but under ten times. This sequence joins TRBV6-5 and TRBJ2-3; perhaps TRBD2 as D (6 bases). Trimming took off 6 bases at V and 8 bases at J, with 12 bases between the two ends. The germline V gene has CDR1 MNHEY and CDR2 SVGAGI. The CDR3 loop spans 12 amino acids. CDR3 DNA: TGTGCCAGCAGCGCCGTGGGGGGTACGCAGTATTTT. It translates to CASSAVGGTQYF.

This chain joins TRBV11-3 and TRBJ2-2, with D uncertain. The CDR3 extends over 12 amino acids. V lost 1 base, J lost 6 bases, and 3 bases lay in between. From germline, CDR1 is SGHNT and CDR2 YENEEA. CDR3 in DNA: TGTGCCAGCAGCTTAGGAGCCGGGGAGCTGTTTTTT. It codes for CASSLGAGELFF.